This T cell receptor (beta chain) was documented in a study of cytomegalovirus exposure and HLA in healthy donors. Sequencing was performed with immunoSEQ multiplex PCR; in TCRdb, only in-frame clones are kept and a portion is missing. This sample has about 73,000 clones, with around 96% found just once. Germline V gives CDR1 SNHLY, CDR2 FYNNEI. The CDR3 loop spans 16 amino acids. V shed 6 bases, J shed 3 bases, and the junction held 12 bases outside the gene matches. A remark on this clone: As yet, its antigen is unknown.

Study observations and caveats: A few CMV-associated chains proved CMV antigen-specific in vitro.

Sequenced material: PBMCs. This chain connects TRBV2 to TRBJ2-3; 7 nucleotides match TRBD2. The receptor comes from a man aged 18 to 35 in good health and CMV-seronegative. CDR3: CASRAGLKDGTDTQYF. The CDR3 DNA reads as TGTGCCAGCAGAGCGGGGTTGAAAGATGGTACAGATACGCAGTATTTT.